There are many counts of the clone carrying this T cell receptor beta chain. The antigen remains undetermined. This entry belongs to a study of T-cell memory formation after mild COVID-19. Study details: Clusters were largely donor specific.

CDR3 length equals 15 residues. Germline lookup yields CDR1 KGHDR and CDR2 SFDVKD. V shed 2 bases, J shed 8 bases, and the junction held 8 bases outside the gene matches. General observations from the study: Some clones that responded were present in memory (sampled pre-infection), which suggests cross-reactive memory joined. Balance between CD4 and CD8 was seen in clones contracting day 15 to 85, and a CD4+ lean was seen in later expanders.

5'RACE primed from the constant segment yielded TCR alpha and TCR beta cDNA libraries bearing sample barcodes and UMIs. TCRdb recomputed calls from the 5' RACE reads with MiXCR, one row per CDR3 protein. The top ten clones hold about 12% of a sample with about 620,000 distinct CDR3 sequences, over 15% of them seen once. The gene calls are TRBV24-1 and TRBJ2-1; 7 positions match TRBD2. The sample comprised PBMCs or a T cell subset sorted from them (not recorded which). The origin of this receptor is an adult woman who had mild COVID-19 (a few samples of this study predate the infection). Cell type and time point are not known. The CDR3 loop is CATSDSGTMRYEQFF. The DNA of the CDR3 is TGTGCCACCAGTGATTCCGGGACTATGAGGTATGAGCAGTTCTTC.